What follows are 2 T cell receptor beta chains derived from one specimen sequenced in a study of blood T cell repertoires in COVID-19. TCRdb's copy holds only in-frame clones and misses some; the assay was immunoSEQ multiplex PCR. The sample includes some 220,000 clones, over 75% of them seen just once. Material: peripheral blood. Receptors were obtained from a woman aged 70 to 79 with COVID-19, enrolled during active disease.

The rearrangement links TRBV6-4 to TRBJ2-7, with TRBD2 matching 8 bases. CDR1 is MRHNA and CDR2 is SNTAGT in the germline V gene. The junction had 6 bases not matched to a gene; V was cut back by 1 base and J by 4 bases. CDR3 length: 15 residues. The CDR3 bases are TGTGCCAGCAGTGACTTGGGACTAGGAGAATACGAGCAGTACTTC. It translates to CASSDLGLGEYEQYF.

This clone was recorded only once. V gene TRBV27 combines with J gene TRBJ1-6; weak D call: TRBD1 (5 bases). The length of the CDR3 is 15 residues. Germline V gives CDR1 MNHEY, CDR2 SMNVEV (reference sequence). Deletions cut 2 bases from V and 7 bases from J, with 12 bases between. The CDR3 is CASSLKGISNSPLHF. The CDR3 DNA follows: TGTGCCAGCAGTTTAAAGGGGATTTCGAATTCACCCCTCCACTTT.